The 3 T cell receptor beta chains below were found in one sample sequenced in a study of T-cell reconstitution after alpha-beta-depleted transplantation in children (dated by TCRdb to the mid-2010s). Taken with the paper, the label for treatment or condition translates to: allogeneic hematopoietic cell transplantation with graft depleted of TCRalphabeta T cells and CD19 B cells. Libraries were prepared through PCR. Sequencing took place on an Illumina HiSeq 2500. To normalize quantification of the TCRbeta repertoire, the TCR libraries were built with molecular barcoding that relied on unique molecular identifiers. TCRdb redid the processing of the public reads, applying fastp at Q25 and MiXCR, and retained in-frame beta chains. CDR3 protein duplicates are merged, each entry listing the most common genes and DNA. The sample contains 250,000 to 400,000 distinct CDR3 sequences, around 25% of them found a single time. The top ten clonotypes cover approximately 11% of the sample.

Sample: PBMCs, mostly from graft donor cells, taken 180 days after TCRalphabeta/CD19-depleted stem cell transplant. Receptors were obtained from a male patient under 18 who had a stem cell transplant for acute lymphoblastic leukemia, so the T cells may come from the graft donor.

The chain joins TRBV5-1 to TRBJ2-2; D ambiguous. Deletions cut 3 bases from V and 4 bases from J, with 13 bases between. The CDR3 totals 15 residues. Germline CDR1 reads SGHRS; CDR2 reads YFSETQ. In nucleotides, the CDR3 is TGCGCCAGCAGCTCCAGACCGGTCCCCACCGGGGAGCTGTTTTTT. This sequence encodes CASSSRPVPTGELFF.

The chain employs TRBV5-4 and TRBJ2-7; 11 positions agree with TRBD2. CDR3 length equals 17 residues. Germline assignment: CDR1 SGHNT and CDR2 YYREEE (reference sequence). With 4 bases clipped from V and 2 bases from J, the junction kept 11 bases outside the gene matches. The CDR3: CASSHPGLAERAYEQYF. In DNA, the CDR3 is TGTGCCAGCAGCCATCCGGGACTAGCGGAAAGGGCCTACGAGCAGTACTTC. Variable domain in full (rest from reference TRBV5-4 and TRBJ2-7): ETGVTQSPTHLIKTRGQQVTLRCSSQSGHNTVSWYQQALGQGPQFIFQYYREEENGRGNFPPRFSGLQFPNYSSELNVNALELDDSALYLCASSHPGLAERAYEQYFGPGTRLTVT.

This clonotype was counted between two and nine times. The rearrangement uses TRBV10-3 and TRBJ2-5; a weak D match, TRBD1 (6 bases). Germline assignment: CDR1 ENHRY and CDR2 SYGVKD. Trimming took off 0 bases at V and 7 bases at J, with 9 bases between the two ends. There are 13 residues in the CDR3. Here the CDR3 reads CAISESQGRTQYF. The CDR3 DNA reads TGTGCCATCAGTGAGTCCCAGGGGAGGACCCAGTACTTC.